The 6 T cell receptor beta chains below all came from one sample that was sequenced in a study of blood T cell repertoires in COVID-19. Profiled with immunoSEQ multiplex PCR; TCRdb holds only in-frame clones, not every one. The profile covers approximately 220,000 clones, with roughly 80% appearing a single time and nearly 5% taken by the ten largest. The sample taken for sequencing was PBMCs or T cells enriched from blood (not recorded which). The receptors derive from a woman in her forties or fifties who had been exposed to COVID-19.

This clone came up once. CDR3 residues: CASSTRSEQFF. The CDR3, as DNA: TGTGCCAGTAGTACGAGGAGTGAGCAGTTCTTC. The V and J genes are TRBV19 and TRBJ2-1, with no clear D. The CDR3 covers 11 residues. Germline CDR1 is LNHDA and CDR2 is SQIVND (reference sequence). V was shortened by 4 bases and J by 9 bases, with 7 bases between the two germline ends.

The V and J genes are TRBV27 and TRBJ2-2; 8 bases fit TRBD1. CDR1 and CDR2 from the germline V gene are MNHEY and SMNVEV (reference sequence). The CDR3 totals 18 residues. Trimming removed 6 bases from V and 0 bases from J; junction bases left unmatched: 12. Here the CDR3 DNA reads TGTGCCAGCAGACGGACCGGGACAGGAGGTGCGAACACCGGGGAGCTGTTTTTT. This translates into CASRRTGTGGANTGELFF.

The chain employs TRBV27 and TRBJ1-2; TRBD1 aligns across 7 bases. This CDR3 is 15 amino acids long. The trim removed 5 bases at V and 5 bases at J, leaving 11 bases unmatched. CDR1 and CDR2 (germline): MNHEY, SMNVEV (reference sequence). The CDR3 reads CASSGQDGFRYGYTF. CDR3 coding DNA: TGTGCCAGCAGTGGACAGGATGGTTTCCGATATGGCTACACCTTC.

The chain joins TRBV7-9 to TRBJ1-4; D perhaps matches TRBD1 (6 bases). CDR3 length equals 13 residues. V shed 5 bases and J shed 8 bases, with 12 bases lying between them. Germline V lookup: CDR1 SEHNR, CDR2 FQNEAQ (reference sequence). The CDR3 reads CASSPRGGEKLFF. DNA of the CDR3: TGTGCCAGCAGCCCTAGGGGGGGAGAAAAACTGTTTTTT.

The gene calls are TRBV28 and TRBJ1-2, with 10 positions matching TRBD1. Germline CDR1 MDHEN, CDR2 SYDVKM. Trimming took 2 bases from V and 6 from J; bases not matched to a gene: 6. The CDR3 is made up of 15 amino acids. The CDR3 sequence: CASSLVLGQGNGYTF. The CDR3 nucleotides are TGTGCCAGCAGTTTAGTCTTGGGACAGGGGAATGGCTACACCTTC.

The genes are TRBV28 and TRBJ1-1; D may be TRBD1 (6 bases). Trimming pared 9 bases from V and 4 bases from J, leaving 21 bases between. This CDR3 spans 15 amino acids. Germline CDR1 reads MDHEN; CDR2 reads SYDVKM. In DNA form, the CDR3 reads TGTGCCAGTAATACAGGGACGGTGAGGGGCACTGAAGCTTTCTTT. This translates into CASNTGTVRGTEAFF.